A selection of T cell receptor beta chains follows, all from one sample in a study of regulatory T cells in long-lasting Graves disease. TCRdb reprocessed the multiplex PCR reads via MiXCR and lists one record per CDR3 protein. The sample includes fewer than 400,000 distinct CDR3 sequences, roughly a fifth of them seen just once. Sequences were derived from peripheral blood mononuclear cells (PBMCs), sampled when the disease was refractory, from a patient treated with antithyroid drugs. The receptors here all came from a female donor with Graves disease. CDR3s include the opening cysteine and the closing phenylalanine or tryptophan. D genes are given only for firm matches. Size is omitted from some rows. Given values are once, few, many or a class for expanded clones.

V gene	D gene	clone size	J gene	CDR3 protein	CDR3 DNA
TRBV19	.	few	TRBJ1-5	CASSIVRQPQHF	TGTGCCAGTAGTATAGTTCGGCAGCCCCAGCATTTT
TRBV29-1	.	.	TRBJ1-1	CSVYRTANTEAFF	TGCAGCGTATACAGGACGGCGAACACTGAAGCTTTCTTT
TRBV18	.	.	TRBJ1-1	CASSPLGSMNTEAFF	TGTGCCAGCTCACCACTGGGCAGTATGAACACTGAAGCTTTCTTT
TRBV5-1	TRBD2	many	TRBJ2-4	CASSPGLAGRGNIQYF	TGCGCCAGCAGCCCGGGACTAGCGGGCAGGGGAAACATTCAGTACTTC
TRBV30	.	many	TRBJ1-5	CAWKGNAPNQPQHF	TGTGCCTGGAAAGGAAATGCGCCAAATCAGCCCCAGCATTTT
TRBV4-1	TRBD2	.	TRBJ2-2	CASSQEWGLHSTGELFF	TGCGCCAGCAGCCAAGAGTGGGGACTACATTCGACCGGGGAGCTGTTTTTT
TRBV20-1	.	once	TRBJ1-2	CSARPGNYGYTF	TGCAGTGCTAGGCCCGGGAACTATGGCTACACCTTC
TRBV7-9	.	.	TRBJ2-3	CASSYWDGGTDTQYF	TGTGCCAGCAGCTACTGGGACGGAGGCACAGATACGCAGTATTTT
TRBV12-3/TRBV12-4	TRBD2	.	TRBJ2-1	CASRRGLAGGGTEQFF	TGTGCCAGCAGGCGGGGACTAGCGGGAGGGGGGACTGAGCAGTTCTTC
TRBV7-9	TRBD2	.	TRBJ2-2	CAFPGLANTGELFF	TGTGCATTTCCGGGACTAGCGAACACCGGGGAGCTGTTTTTT
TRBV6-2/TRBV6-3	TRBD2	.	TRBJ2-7	CASSYSSSGTSRREQYF	TGTGCCAGCAGTTACTCGAGTAGTGGGACTAGCCGGCGGGAGCAGTACTTC
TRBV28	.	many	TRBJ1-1	CASSLRRVNTEAFF	TGTGCCAGCAGTTTGCGGCGGGTGAACACTGAAGCTTTCTTT
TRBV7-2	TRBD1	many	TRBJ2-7	CASSFTDRGWREQYF	TGTGCCAGCAGCTTCACGGACAGGGGATGGCGGGAGCAGTACTTC
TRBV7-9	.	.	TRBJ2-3	CASSLAAGSPDTQYF	TGTGCCAGCAGCTTAGCAGCGGGTTCCCCCGATACGCAGTATTTT
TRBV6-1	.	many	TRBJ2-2	CASTYGGLTANTGELFF	TGTGCCAGCACCTATGGGGGACTGACTGCGAACACCGGGGAGCTGTTTTTT
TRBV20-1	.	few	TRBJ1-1	CSASPLYPEAFF	TGCAGTGCTAGTCCACTCTACCCTGAAGCTTTCTTT